These T cell receptor beta chains were read from a single sample in a study of radiation and T cells in renal cell carcinoma. Assay: immunoSEQ multiplex PCR; the TCRdb copy retains only in-frame clones and omits some. The profile shows approximately 12,000 clones, about 65% of them singletons. The specimen comprised tumor tissue, sampled from a patient whose treatment was nephrectomy without radiotherapy. These receptors all stem from a woman older than 75 with renal cell carcinoma. Each CDR3 is given with its conserved first and last residue. Each record gives: V gene, J gene, clone size, D gene, CDR3 DNA, CDR3 protein. D genes are given only for firm matches. Size is stated for part of the rows, as once, few or many counts, or as a class when the clone is expanded.

TRBV7-9	TRBJ2-5	-	TRBD1	TGTGCCAGCAGCTCAACAGGGGGGCCGTTTGGGACCCAGTACTTC	CASSSTGGPFGTQYF
TRBV18	TRBJ1-4	-	TRBD1	TGTGCCAGCTCACCACCAGGGGGCGACGAAAAACTGTTTTTT	CASSPPGGDEKLFF
TRBV5-8	TRBJ1-1	-	-	TGTGCCAGCAGCTCAGTAGACAGCTGTGAAGCTTTCTTT	CASSSVDSCEAFF
TRBV5-1	TRBJ2-5	-	-	TGCGCCAGCAGCTTGGCGCGAGAGACCCAGTACTTC	CASSLARETQYF
TRBV6-1	TRBJ1-2	few	-	TGTGCCAGCAGTGAAGGCGGAGAGATTAACTATGGCTACACCTTC	CASSEGGEINYGYTF
TRBV2	TRBJ1-1	-	TRBD1	TGTGCCAGCAGTGAACTAGGACAGGGGGACACTGAAGCTTTCTTT	CASSELGQGDTEAFF
TRBV7-6	TRBJ1-1	-	-	TGTGCCAGCAGAAAACAGGGGAACACTGAAGCTTTCTTT	CASRKQGNTEAFF
TRBV7-8	TRBJ1-2	few	TRBD1	TGTGCCAGCAGCCTAACCACCCCGGACAGGGGCTATGGCTACACCTTC	CASSLTTPDRGYGYTF
TRBV7-3	TRBJ2-5	-	TRBD1	TGTGCCAGCAGCCCCGGACAGGTACAAGAGACCCAGTACTTC	CASSPGQVQETQYF
TRBV5-1	TRBJ2-5	-	TRBD2	TGCGCCAGCAGCTTGAGTAGCGGGGGGGCGGCCGTAGAGACCCAGTACTTC	CASSLSSGGAAVETQYF
TRBV10-3	TRBJ2-1	once	TRBD2	TGTGCCATCAGAATCGGGCGGGGGTACTACAATGAGCAGTTCTTC	CAIRIGRGYYNEQFF
TRBV23-1	TRBJ1-1	few	-	TGCGCCAGCAGTCATGTCTGGGGAGGGGGTAAGGGAGCTTTCTTT	CASSHVWGGGKGAFF
TRBV10-2	TRBJ2-3	-	TRBD2	TGCGCCAGCAGCCTAGCGGGGGGCGCAGATACGCAGTATTTT	CASSLAGGADTQYF
TRBV16	TRBJ1-6	-	-	TGTGCCAGCAGCCCAGCAGGGACTTTGAGTTCACCCCTCCACTTT	CASSPAGTLSSPLHF
TRBV28	TRBJ2-2	few	-	TGTGCCAGCAGTTTGGGACAAAACACCGGGGAGCTGTTTTTT	CASSLGQNTGELFF
TRBV5-1	TRBJ1-1	-	-	TGCGCCAGCAGCTTGGCCATGGGAGTCACTGAAGCTTTCTTT	CASSLAMGVTEAFF
TRBV5-1	TRBJ2-1	-	-	TGCGCCAGCAGCTTGGAGATTGCAGTTTACAATGAGCAGTTCTTC	CASSLEIAVYNEQFF
TRBV11-2	TRBJ2-1	-	-	TGTGCCAGCAGCTTAGATCGGAGTGAGCAGTTCTTC	CASSLDRSEQFF
TRBV6-5	TRBJ1-1	few	TRBD1	TGTGCCAGCAGCTTTGGACAGGGCTACACTGAAGCTTTCTTT	CASSFGQGYTEAFF
TRBV27	TRBJ2-2	once	-	TGTGCCAGCAGTCGTGGGGCCGGGGAGCTGTTTTTT	CASSRGAGELFF
TRBV14	TRBJ2-7	-	-	TGTGCCAGCAGCCAGGCTCTAACGGGGTACGAGCAGTACTTC	CASSQALTGYEQYF
TRBV5-1	TRBJ1-2	-	-	TGCGCCAGCAGCTTGGCCAGGGACTATGGCTACACCTTC	CASSLARDYGYTF
TRBV18	TRBJ1-2	-	-	TGTGCCAGCTCACCTACGGCCAGGGCGGACTATGGCTACACCTTC	CASSPTARADYGYTF
TRBV4-1	TRBJ2-2	-	-	TGCGCCAGCAGCGAAGGACGGGACACCGGGGAGCTGTTTTTT	CASSEGRDTGELFF
TRBV6-1	TRBJ1-2	-	-	TGTGCCACCGGGCTTTTAGGACTTATCTATGGCTACACCTTC	CATGLLGLIYGYTF
TRBV7-3	TRBJ1-1	-	TRBD1	TGTGCCAGCAGCTTCGAGACAGGGCCGACTGAAGCTTTCTTT	CASSFETGPTEAFF
TRBV28	TRBJ1-5	-	-	TGTGCCAGCAGTCCCCTGTTTTGGGGGGGCCTCAGGCCCCAGCATTTT	CASSPLFWGGLRPQHF
TRBV14	TRBJ2-5	-	-	TGTGCCAGCAGCCGGACGGGACTGACCCAGTACTTC	CASSRTGLTQYF
TRBV9	TRBJ2-4	medium-sized	-	TGTGCCAGCAGCGCTCAGACCGCGGGTCTAAATATTCAGTACTTC	CASSAQTAGLNIQYF
TRBV4-2	TRBJ2-2	few	-	TGTGCCAGCAGCCAAGACTTCCAGGGGACCGGGGAGCTGTTTTTT	CASSQDFQGTGELFF
TRBV7-3	TRBJ1-5	-	-	TGTGCCAGCAGCTTAGGGGAGAATCAGCCCCAGCATTTT	CASSLGENQPQHF
TRBV28	TRBJ1-2	-	-	TGTGCCAGCAGCCTACCCCTGGACAGAACCTATGGCTACACCTTC	CASSLPLDRTYGYTF
TRBV6-1	TRBJ1-6	-	-	TGTGCCAGCACCGGATGGGGCGGGGGTTCACCCCTCCACTTT	CASTGWGGGSPLHF
TRBV29-1	TRBJ1-2	few	TRBD1	TGCAGCGTTGGGACAGGGGGCGAGGGCTACACCTTC	CSVGTGGEGYTF
TRBV4-1	TRBJ2-2	few	-	TGCGCCAGCAGCCAACCGGGTCAGAACACCGGGGAGCTGTTTTTT	CASSQPGQNTGELFF
TRBV4-2	TRBJ1-2	-	-	TGTGCCAGCAGCCAAGGGGAGGTCCCAGCCTATGGCTACACCTTC	CASSQGEVPAYGYTF
TRBV5-8	TRBJ2-3	-	TRBD2	TGTGCCAGCAGCTCGGGGAGGGTCACAGATACGCAGTATTTT	CASSSGRVTDTQYF